Included here is one T cell receptor (beta chain) sequence, with context. Germline CDR1 reads MDHEN; CDR2 reads SYDVKM. Trimming took 6 bases from V and 3 from J, leaving 12 bases between them. The CDR3 runs to 15 residues. The data are from a study of sequential checkpoint blockade in melanoma. Study details: Both treatment sequences were followed by maintenance nivolumab.

Treatment in this sample: randomized to nivolumab then ipilimumab (arm A) or the reverse (arm B). Patients had received no earlier DNA-damaging chemotherapy. PBMC sorting kept live CD3+CD8+ cells without CD19 or CD56. The repertoire was sequenced with immunoSEQ multiplex PCR; TCRdb's copy has only in-frame clones and lacks some. The sample has 18,000 or so clones, approximately 60% seen once. The source of this sequence is a human donor with melanoma. Sequenced here: CD8+ T cells sorted from blood (inferred from file names), sampled from a patient given nivolumab and ipilimumab in sequence. The chain employs TRBV28 and TRBJ1-6; D not certain. In DNA form, the CDR3 reads TGTGCCAGCAGGGAGGGAGCTCTCTATAATTCACCCCTCCACTTT. It yields the protein CASREGALYNSPLHF. The full variable domain, completed using reference TRBV28 and TRBJ1-6, is DVKVTQSSRYLVKRTGEKVFLECVQDMDHENMFWYRQDPGLGLRLIYFSYDVKMKEKGDIPEGYSVSREKKERFSLILESASTNQTSMYLCASREGALYNSPLHFGNGTRLTVT.